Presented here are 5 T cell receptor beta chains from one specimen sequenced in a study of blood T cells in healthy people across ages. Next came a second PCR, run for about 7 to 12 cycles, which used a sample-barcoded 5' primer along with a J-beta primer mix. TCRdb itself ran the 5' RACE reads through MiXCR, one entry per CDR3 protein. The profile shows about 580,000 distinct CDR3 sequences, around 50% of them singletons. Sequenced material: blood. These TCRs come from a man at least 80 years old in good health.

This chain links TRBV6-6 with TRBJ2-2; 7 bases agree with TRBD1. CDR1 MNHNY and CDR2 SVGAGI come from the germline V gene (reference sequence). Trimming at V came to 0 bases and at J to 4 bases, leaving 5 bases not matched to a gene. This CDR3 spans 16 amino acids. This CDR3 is CASSYSGTVSTGELFF. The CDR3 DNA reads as TGTGCCAGCAGTTACTCCGGGACAGTAAGCACCGGGGAGCTGTTTTTT.

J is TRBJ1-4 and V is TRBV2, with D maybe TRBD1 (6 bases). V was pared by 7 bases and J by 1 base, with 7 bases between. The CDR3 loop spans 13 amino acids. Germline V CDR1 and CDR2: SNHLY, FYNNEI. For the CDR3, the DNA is TGTGCCAGCATCAGGGGAACTAATGAAAAACTGTTTTTT. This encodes CASIRGTNEKLFF.

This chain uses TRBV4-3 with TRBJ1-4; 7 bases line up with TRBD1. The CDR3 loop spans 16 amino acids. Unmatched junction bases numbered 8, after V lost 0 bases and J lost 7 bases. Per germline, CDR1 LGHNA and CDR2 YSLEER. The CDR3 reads CASSQEWRGRGEKLFF. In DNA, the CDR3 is TGCGCCAGCAGCCAAGAATGGAGGGGGCGCGGTGAAAAACTGTTTTTT.

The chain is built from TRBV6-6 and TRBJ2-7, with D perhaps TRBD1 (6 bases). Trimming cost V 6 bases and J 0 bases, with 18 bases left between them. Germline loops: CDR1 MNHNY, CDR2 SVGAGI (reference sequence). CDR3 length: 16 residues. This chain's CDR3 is CASSYLWTVRSYEQYF. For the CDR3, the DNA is TGTGCCAGCAGCTACCTGTGGACAGTTCGCTCCTACGAGCAGTACTTC.

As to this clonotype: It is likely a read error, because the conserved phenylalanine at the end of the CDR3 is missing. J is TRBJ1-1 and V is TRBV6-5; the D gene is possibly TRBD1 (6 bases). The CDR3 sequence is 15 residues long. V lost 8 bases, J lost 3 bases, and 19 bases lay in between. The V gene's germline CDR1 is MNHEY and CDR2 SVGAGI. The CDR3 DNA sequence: TGTGCCAGCCGCACCCGGGGGCAGAGGTACACTGAAGCTTTCTAT. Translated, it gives CASRTRGQRYTEAFY.